The 28 T cell receptor beta chains below come from one sample, sequenced in a study of molecular identifiers for immune sequencing clone quantification. Via MiXCR, TCRdb re-called the PCR reads, giving one row per CDR3 protein. The table lists 60,000 to 70,000 distinct CDR3 sequences, around 20% of them singletons. The sample was naive CD8+ T cells from blood, with Jurkat cell RNA spiked in. This sample's subset: FACS-sorted CD8+CD4-CCR7+CD45RA+ naive T cells. Every receptor here comes from a human donor in good health. Some libraries in this study had Jurkat cell RNA spiked in.

This clonotype was seen at least ten times. The V and J genes are TRBV6-4 and TRBJ1-1, with 9 bases identical to TRBD1. The CDR3 runs 13 residues. CDR1 and CDR2 from the germline V gene are MRHNA and SNTAGT. Trimming took 6 bases from V and 4 from J; bases not matched to a gene: 3. CDR3 protein: CASRGQGSTEAFF. The DNA of the CDR3 is TGTGCCAGCAGGGGACAGGGAAGCACTGAAGCTTTCTTT.

This clonotype was observed many times. The CDR3 DNA reads as TGTGCCAGCAGTTACGACGGTGGGGCAGGGTCGAGCGAGCAGTACTTC. It encodes CASSYDGGAGSSEQYF. The rearrangement links TRBV6-5 to TRBJ2-7; D perhaps matches TRBD1 (5 bases). Trimming removed 2 bases from V and 6 bases from J, with 20 bases in between. CDR1 is MNHEY and CDR2 is SVGAGI in the germline V gene. This CDR3 is 16 amino acids long.

This clonotype was seen at least ten times. The chain uses TRBV27 and TRBJ2-7; TRBD2 matches 8 bases. J gave up 5 bases and V 4 bases, and 7 bases lay outside the gene matches. CDR3 length: 14 amino acids. The germline CDR1 and CDR2 sequences are MNHEY and SMNVEV (reference sequence). The chain's CDR3 is CASSSGGGGHEQYF. CDR3 bases: TGTGCCAGCAGTTCGGGAGGGGGGGGCCACGAGCAGTACTTC.

In the case of this clonotype: A much larger clone is a single base away; this may be a read error. V and J are TRBV5-6 and TRBJ1-5, with 9 bases that match TRBD1. Germline V gene sequence: CDR1 SGHDT, CDR2 YYEEEE. The CDR3 spans 14 residues. CDR3 nucleotide sequence: TGTGCCAGCAGCTCCGGGACAGGGAATCTGCCCCAGCATTTT. It yields the protein CASSSGTGNLPQHF.

This clonotype was seen repeatedly, ten times or more. The rearrangement joins TRBV30 to TRBJ2-1, with D possibly matching TRBD2 (6 bases). CDR1 is GTSNPN, CDR2 SVGIG, per germline (reference sequence). CDR3 length: 13 amino acids. The CDR3 nucleotides are TGTGCTTCACCGGGACTGGGATACAATGAGCAGTTCTTC. Its protein product is CASPGLGYNEQFF. The whole variable domain, filled in from reference TRBV30 and TRBJ2-1, reads SQTIHQWPATLVQPVGSPLSLECTVEGTSNPNLYWYRQAAGRGLQLLFYSVGIGQISSEVPQNLSASRPQDRQFILSSKKLLLSDSGFYLCASPGLGYNEQFFGPGTRLTVL.

The CDR3 nucleotides read TGTGCCAGCAGCGCCCCGCCAGAGGGGGGAGCGTCCTACGAGCAGTACTTC. Amino acids: CASSAPPEGGASYEQYF. The chain joins TRBV7-9 to TRBJ2-7, with D perhaps matching TRBD1 or TRBD2 (6 bases each). The germline gives CDR1 SEHNR, CDR2 FQNEAQ (reference sequence). Trimming stripped 5 bases from V and 1 base from J, with 21 bases between. CDR3 length: 17 amino acids.

In this sample, this clonotype turned up many times. This chain links TRBV29-1 with TRBJ2-7, with 11 bases matching TRBD2. CDR3 size: 15 residues. Trimming removed 0 bases from V and 4 bases from J; junction bases left unmatched: 5. Germline CDR1 reads SQVTM; CDR2 reads ANQGSEA. CDR3 region: CSVEDRLAGSYEQYF. In nucleotides, the CDR3 is TGCAGCGTTGAAGATCGACTAGCGGGATCTTACGAGCAGTACTTC.

This clonotype was detected many times. The CDR3 DNA reads TGCAGACATCGGGTATTGAGGGACGAGCAGTACTTC. Translation gives CRHRVLRDEQYF. The chain combines TRBV29-1 with TRBJ2-7; D is perhaps TRBD2 (5 bases). There are 12 residues in the CDR3. Germline CDR1 is SQVTM and CDR2 is ANQGSEA.

The V and J genes are TRBV12-3 or TRBV12-4 and TRBJ2-1; tentative D call: TRBD2 (6 bases). There are 13 residues in the CDR3. Trimming shortened V by 6 bases and J by 7 bases, and 13 bases separated the two germline ends. CDR3 amino acids: CASSPAGMNEQFF. The CDR3 bases are TGTGCCAGCAGCCCAGCGGGTATGAATGAGCAGTTCTTC.

This clonotype was counted at least ten times. V is TRBV20-1 and J is TRBJ1-3; 11 nucleotides match TRBD1. The CDR3 spans 20 residues. CDR1 DFQATT and CDR2 SNEGSKA come from the germline V gene (reference sequence). With V trimmed by 5 bases and J by 2 bases, 20 bases remained unmatched. Here the CDR3 DNA reads TGCAGTGCTCTTCCCTACGGCGGACAGGGGGCGACCTTAGCTGGAAACACCATATATTTT. It is translated as CSALPYGGQGATLAGNTIYF.

In this sample, this clonotype turned up many times. CDR3 sequence reads: CATSTSIAGATDTQYF. The CDR3 nucleotides read TGTGCCACCAGCACCTCCATAGCGGGAGCGACAGATACGCAGTATTTT. V and J are TRBV15 and TRBJ2-3; 9 nucleotides line up with TRBD2. This CDR3 has 16 residues. The ends lost 4 bases at V and 3 bases at J; junction bases unmatched: 8. The germline V gene has CDR1 LNHNV and CDR2 YYDKDF (reference sequence).

This clonotype was picked up many times. This chain uses TRBV4-2 with TRBJ2-7; D remains unclear. There are 14 residues in the CDR3. V lost 0 bases and J lost 5, with 11 bases in between. CDR1 and CDR2 (germline): LGHNA, YNFKEQ. CDR3 nucleotide sequence: TGTGCCAGCAGCCAAGATGGCCGCGGCCACGAGCAGTACTTC. Translated, it gives CASSQDGRGHEQYF.

This clonotype was seen many times. The chain employs TRBV7-9 and TRBJ1-1, with D perhaps matching TRBD1 (6 bases). V was shortened by 7 bases and J by 0 bases, with 15 bases between the two germline ends. The germline gives CDR1 SEHNR, CDR2 FQNEAQ (reference sequence). This CDR3 has 15 residues. CDR3 loop: CASNSDDRMNTEAFF. The CDR3 coding sequence is TGTGCCAGCAACTCCGACGACAGGATGAACACTGAAGCTTTCTTT.

The table lists this clonotype with a few counts. Here the CDR3 DNA reads TGTGCCAGCAGCCGAGGACCCCGGAACACCTTC. It yields the protein CASSRGPRNTF. The chain is built from TRBV3-1 and TRBJ1-2; the D is unclear. The germline CDR1 and CDR2 sequences are LGHDT and YNNKEL (reference sequence). The V and J ends lost 4 bases and 12 bases respectively, with 12 bases between them. This CDR3 has 11 residues.

This sequence joins TRBV4-1 and TRBJ1-6; 7 bases line up with TRBD1. Germline trimming cut 4 bases from V and 7 bases from J; bases unmatched to any gene: 7. The CDR3 runs to 15 residues. In germline, CDR1 is MGHRA, CDR2 YSYEKL. The CDR3 here is CASSLRGQANSPLHF. DNA of the CDR3: TGCGCCAGCAGCCTTCGCGGACAGGCGAATTCACCCCTCCACTTT.

For this clonotype: This may be a read error: a much more frequent sequence differs by one nucleotide. The chain employs TRBV9 and TRBJ1-5, with TRBD1 as a possible D gene (6 bases). Germline CDR1 SGDLS, CDR2 YYNGEE. V lost 0 bases and J 6 bases, leaving 10 bases between the germline ends. This CDR3 region has 14 residues. As DNA, the CDR3 is TGTGCCAGCAGCGTAGGGGGGGCAAGTCAGCCCCAGCATTTT. Translation gives CASSVGGASQPQHF.

Of note for this clonotype: This clone may be a read error of a much larger clone one base away. The chain is built from TRBV11-2 and TRBJ2-2; D tentatively reads TRBD1 or TRBD2 (5 bases each). The length of the CDR3 is 13 residues. Germline loops: CDR1 SGHAT, CDR2 FQNNGV. The CDR3 loop is CASSLGWDGGLFF. CDR3 nucleotide sequence: TGTGCCAGCAGCTTAGGTTGGGATGGGGGGCTGTTTTTT. Full variable domain (rest looked up from reference TRBV11-2 and TRBJ2-2): EAGVAQSPRYKIIEKRQSVAFWCNPISGHATLYWYQQILGQGPKLLIQFQNNGVVDDSQLPKDRFSAERLKGVDSTLKIQPAKLEDSAVYLCASSLGWDGGLFFGEGSRLTVL.

The table lists this clonotype with many counts. V and J are TRBV7-9 and TRBJ1-5; D possibly corresponds to TRBD1 (5 bases). Germline CDR1 is SEHNR and CDR2 is FQNEAQ (reference sequence). The V and J ends lost 5 bases and 2 bases respectively, with 16 bases between them. The CDR3 runs 16 residues. As DNA, the CDR3 is TGTGCCAGCAGCCCACTGGGGCAGGGTCGCAATCAGCCCCAGCATTTT. It specifies CASSPLGQGRNQPQHF.

In its sample, this clonotype was seen a few times. This may be a read error: a much more frequent sequence differs by one nucleotide. The chain links TRBV4-1 to TRBJ2-7; D is unresolved. This CDR3 is 14 amino acids long. The germline gives CDR1 MGHRA, CDR2 YSYEKL. CDR3 DNA: TGCGCCGGCAGCGAAATCGTGTCAGTCGTGGAGCAGTACTTC. Amino acids: CAGSEIVSVVEQYF.

About this clonotype itself: A much larger clone sits a single nucleotide away, making a read error possible. The chain links TRBV19 to TRBJ2-7; D is unresolved. Germline values: CDR1 LNHDA, CDR2 SQIVND (reference sequence). V lost 1 base, J lost 5 bases, and 12 bases lay in between. The CDR3 contains 14 residues. CDR3 bases: TGTGCCAGTAGTATAGGACATCGGAACCACGAGCAGTACTTC. As protein: CASSIGHRNHEQYF.

This clonotype has a handful of counts. This clone may be a read error of a much larger clone one base away. The chain couples TRBV27 to TRBJ2-1, with TRBD2 identical over 12 bases. This CDR3 is 16 amino acids long. Germline-derived CDR1 and CDR2 are MNHEY and SMNVEV (reference sequence). CDR3 in amino acids: CASSTSSGRAVNGQFF. The CDR3 nucleotides are TGTGCCAGCAGTACTTCTAGCGGGAGGGCGGTCAATGGGCAGTTCTTC.

This clonotype came up many times. The chain recombines TRBV24-1 with TRBJ2-1; 7 bases fit TRBD1. The CDR3 loop spans 15 amino acids. Germline V CDR1 and CDR2: KGHDR, SFDVKD. V lost 2 bases, J lost 10 bases, and 10 bases stayed unmatched. CDR3 protein: CATSDSQGPLGEQFF. CDR3 coding DNA: TGTGCCACCAGTGATTCACAGGGGCCGCTTGGAGAGCAGTTCTTC.

This clonotype occurred a few times. This clone may be a read error of a much larger clone one base away. V is TRBV4-2 and J is TRBJ2-1; 11 bases match TRBD2. From germline, CDR1 is LGHNA and CDR2 YNFKEQ. CDR3 length: 17 amino acids. In DNA form, the CDR3 reads TGTGCCAGCAGCCAAGAACGTAGCGGGAGGGCCTACAGTGAGCAGTTCTTC. Amino acids: CASSQERSGRAYSEQFF.

This clonotype has at least ten counts. The chain joins TRBV20-1 to TRBJ2-7; 7 nucleotides align to TRBD2. Germline V gives CDR1 DFQATT, CDR2 SNEGSKA (reference sequence). This CDR3 region has 15 residues. Losses at the gene ends were 2 bases for V and 4 bases for J; bases not matched to a gene: 11. CDR3 nucleotides: TGCAGTGCTAGATCCACCAGCGGGGCGGGTTACGAGCAGTACTTC. It yields the protein CSARSTSGAGYEQYF.

V is TRBV4-1 and J is TRBJ2-7; TRBD2 might be the D (5 bases). CDR1 MGHRA and CDR2 YSYEKL come from the germline V gene. With 4 bases removed from V and 5 bases from J, the gap between germline ends came to 18 bases. The CDR3 covers 15 residues. The CDR3 sequence: CASSPDRTLGDEQYF. Written as DNA, the CDR3 is TGCGCCAGCAGCCCAGACCGGACCTTGGGAGACGAGCAGTACTTC.

On this clonotype: This could be a read error, since a much larger clone is one nucleotide away. The chain recombines TRBV13 with TRBJ2-3, with 10 positions matching TRBD2. V gave up 4 bases and J gave up 5 bases; unmatched junction bases: 6. Germline CDR1 PRHDT, CDR2 FYEKMQ (reference sequence). The length of the CDR3 is 15 residues. CDR3 nucleotides: TGTGCCAGCAGCTCGATAGCGGGAGGCATAGATACGCAGTATTTT. Amino acid sequence: CASSSIAGGIDTQYF.

This clonotype showed up many times. J is TRBJ2-7 and V is TRBV13; D is perhaps TRBD2 (5 bases). This CDR3 has 14 residues. The germline CDR1 and CDR2 sequences are PRHDT and FYEKMQ (reference sequence). Trimming took 5 bases from V and 2 from J, leaving 13 bases between them. The CDR3 nucleotides read TGTGCCAGCAGCGTAGCTAGCAGTGCCTACGAGCAGTACTTC. This codes for CASSVASSAYEQYF.

Many counts were recorded for this clonotype. The J gene is TRBJ2-5, the V gene TRBV10-2; 11 bases are shared with TRBD1. The ends lost 3 bases at V and 4 bases at J; junction bases unmatched: 7. CDR1 WSHSY and CDR2 SAAADI come from the germline V gene. CDR3 length: 16 residues. The CDR3 region is CASSEPPGQGGETQYF. CDR3 sequence (DNA): TGCGCCAGCAGTGAACCACCGGGACAGGGGGGAGAGACCCAGTACTTC.